The 23 T cell receptor beta chains reported below all come from one sample, sequenced in a study of glioma-infiltrating T cells. The iRepertoire nested amplicon-rescue multiplex PCR amplified TCR alpha and beta CDR3s from RNA. TCRdb passed the multiplex PCR reads through MiXCR, listing each CDR3 protein once. The top ten clones hold about two fifths of a sample with approximately 93,000 distinct CDR3 sequences, about 40% of them seen once. The sequencing sample was made of glioma tissue, nonneoplastic brain tissue, or PBMCs (not recorded which). These receptors all come from a human donor with low-grade glioma or glioblastoma, undergoing nonglioma brain surgery, or in good health (not recorded which).

About this clonotype itself: A much more abundant neighbour one base away suggests this may be a read error. The chain joins TRBV7-9 to TRBJ2-5; possible D gene TRBD1, 5 bases. The CDR3 is 18 amino acids. Germline-derived CDR1 and CDR2 are SEHNR and FQNEAQ (reference sequence). The DNA for the CDR3 is TGTGCCAGCAGCTTCCCAGGGCTCCTGGATAATTACCAAGAGATCCAGTACTTC. This sequence encodes CASSFPGLLDNYQEIQYF.

A word on this clonotype: A much larger clone lies one base from this, so it may be a read error. The CDR3 end shows no conserved phenylalanine or tryptophan, and so a read error is likely. The genes are TRBV5-1 and TRBJ2-1; D gene uncertain. Trimming took 0 bases from V and 0 from J, leaving 7 bases between them. This CDR3 spans 15 amino acids. From germline, CDR1 is SGHRS and CDR2 YFSETQ. The CDR3 DNA reads as TGCGCCAGCAGCTTGGAAGGGAACTCCTACAATGAGCAGTTCCTC. This sequence encodes CASSLEGNSYNEQFL.

This clonotype was counted at least ten times. V and J are TRBV7-2 and TRBJ2-5, with 7 bases fitting TRBD2. The J segment lost 7 bases and the V segment lost 5 bases, leaving 7 bases of the junction unmatched. The CDR3 consists of 13 residues. Germline V gene lookup returns CDR1 SGHTA and CDR2 FQGNSA. The CDR3 here is CASSIGLEGTQYF. The CDR3, as DNA: TGTGCCAGCAGCATCGGACTAGAGGGGACCCAGTACTTC.

This clonotype was seen ten or more times. The CDR3 coding sequence is TGCAGCGTTGGGGAAGGGAGAGATCAGCCCCAGCATTTT. This gives the protein CSVGEGRDQPQHF. V gene TRBV29-1 combines with J gene TRBJ1-5; D is undetermined. The CDR3 totals 13 residues. From germline, CDR1 is SQVTM and CDR2 ANQGSEA. V was clipped by 4 bases and J by 5 bases, with 12 bases between them.

This clonotype was counted only a few times. The gene calls are TRBV5-6 and TRBJ1-5, with 9 positions matching TRBD1. Trimming removed 3 bases from V and 0 bases from J; junction bases left unmatched: 7. The V gene's germline CDR1 is SGHDT and CDR2 YYEEEE. The CDR3 is 17 residues long. DNA for the CDR3: TGTGCCAGCAGCTCCGGGACAGGGATCTATAGCAATCAGCCCCAGCATTTT. Amino acid sequence: CASSSGTGIYSNQPQHF.

This clonotype was counted at least ten times. The chain links TRBV11-2 to TRBJ2-1, with a possible D match to TRBD2 (6 bases). This CDR3 region has 14 residues. Germline CDR1 SGHAT, CDR2 FQNNGV. Trimming pared 1 base from V and 5 bases from J, leaving 9 bases between. This CDR3 reads CASSLVGGDNEQFF. The CDR3 DNA is TGTGCCAGCAGCTTAGTCGGCGGGGACAATGAGCAGTTCTTC.

In its sample, this clonotype was seen many times. The CDR3 bases are TGCGCCAGCAGCGATGGACAGGGTTCAGACACTGAAGCTTTCTTT. Its translation: CASSDGQGSDTEAFF. The chain is built from TRBV5-1 and TRBJ1-1; 8 bases match TRBD1. The V and J ends lost 4 bases and 3 bases, in that order; junction bases with no gene match: 8. The length of the CDR3 is 15 residues. Germline V gives CDR1 SGHRS, CDR2 YFSETQ.

The chain employs TRBV29-1 and TRBJ2-5; D is possibly TRBD1 or TRBD2 (5 bases each). Germline V CDR1 and CDR2: SQVTM, ANQGSEA. The CDR3 runs 12 residues. V was cut by 4 bases and J by 5 bases, with 11 bases left in between. The CDR3 loop is CSVGPGTETQYF. DNA for the CDR3: TGCAGCGTTGGCCCCGGGACGGAGACCCAGTACTTC. The complete variable domain, with remaining parts taken from reference TRBV29-1 and TRBJ2-5, reads SAVISQKPSRDICQRGTSLTIQCQVDSQVTMMFWYRQQPGQSLTLIATANQGSEATYESGFVIDKFPISRPNLTFSTLTVSNMSPEDSSIYLCSVGPGTETQYFGPGTRLLVL.

This clonotype was detected ten times or more. The chain links TRBV19 to TRBJ1-1; maybe TRBD1 (5 bases). With 6 bases removed from V and 3 bases from J, the gap between germline ends came to 14 bases. CDR3 size: 14 residues. The germline CDR1 and CDR2 sequences are LNHDA and SQIVND (reference sequence). This CDR3 is CASSYGAWDTEAFF. As DNA, the CDR3 is TGTGCCAGTAGCTACGGGGCGTGGGACACTGAAGCTTTCTTT.

Many counts were recorded for this clonotype. This chain joins TRBV7-8 and TRBJ2-7, with a tentative D call TRBD1 (6 bases). The germline V and J ends were trimmed by 4 bases and 7 bases, with 11 bases remaining between them. The CDR3 has 12 amino acids. Germline V gene sequence: CDR1 SGHVS, CDR2 FQNEAQ. CDR3 DNA: TGTGCCAGCAGCTCTACCGGGACAGAGCAGTACTTC. This codes for CASSSTGTEQYF.

For this clonotype: A much larger clonotype is one base distant, so this may be a read error. The V gene is TRBV19, the J gene TRBJ1-6, with TRBD1 matching 7 bases. The CDR3 is made up of 16 amino acids. Germline V CDR1 and CDR2: LNHDA, SQIVND (reference sequence). CDR3 DNA sequence: TGTTCCAGCGCATTTACAGGGGAGAGGTATAATTCACCCCTCCACTTT. It encodes CSSAFTGERYNSPLHF.

There are many counts of this clonotype. It is unclear where the CDR3 begins or ends on the DNA, so no DNA is shown, and the CDR3 is as TCRdb lists it. The chain couples TRBV2 to TRBJ1-5; the listed D gene, TRBD1, was not tested against the DNA. The germline CDR1 and CDR2 sequences are SNHLY and FYNNEI. Inclusive of both ends, the CDR3 amounts to 15 amino acids. This CDR3 reads CASSLFGQGGQPQHF.

The chain links TRBV6-2 or TRBV6-3 to TRBJ2-3; D is unclear. CDR1 is MNHEY and CDR2 is SVGEGT in the germline V gene. The CDR3 has 16 residues. The V and J ends lost 1 base and 1 base respectively, with 12 bases between them. The CDR3 DNA follows: TGTGCCAGCAGTTACTGGTGGCCATGGGGCACAGATACGCAGTATTTT. Amino acid sequence: CASSYWWPWGTDTQYF.

Details on this clonotype: This may arise from a read error, as a much more abundant clone is one base away. This rearrangement joins TRBV12-5 to TRBJ1-1, with no clear D. Trimming stripped 6 bases from V and 6 bases from J, with 11 bases between. The CDR3 sequence is 12 residues long. Germline V gives CDR1 LGHNT, CDR2 FRNRAP. CDR3 sequence: CASGTRVAEAFF. CDR3 nucleotide sequence: TGTGCTAGTGGAACAAGGGTGGCTGAAGCTTTCTTT.

About this clonotype: Given a much more abundant clone one base away, this may be a read error. The gene calls are TRBV11-2 and TRBJ2-3; a weak D match, TRBD1 (6 bases). V was pared by 4 bases and J by 4 bases, with 18 bases between. This CDR3 spans 16 amino acids. CDR1 and CDR2 from the germline V gene are SGHAT and FQNNGV. The CDR3 bases are TGTGCCAGCAGCTCCTCACAGGGCCGGCTCGCAGATACGCAGTATTTT. This codes for CASSSSQGRLADTQYF. Full variable domain (outside the CDR3, taken from reference TRBV11-2 and TRBJ2-3): EAGVAQSPRYKIIEKRQSVAFWCNPISGHATLYWYQQILGQGPKLLIQFQNNGVVDDSQLPKDRFSAERLKGVDSTLKIQPAKLEDSAVYLCASSSSQGRLADTQYFGPGTRLTVL.

The chain links TRBV9 to TRBJ2-3; D not certain. The CDR3 contains 14 residues. CDR1 is SGDLS, CDR2 YYNGEE, per germline. V dropped 8 bases and J dropped 6 bases, with 19 bases sitting between them. The CDR3 loop reads CARSFLPGLDTQYF. CDR3 DNA sequence: TGTGCCAGGAGCTTCCTCCCCGGCTTGGATACGCAGTATTTT.

This clonotype was seen ten or more times. The chain recombines TRBV18 with TRBJ2-3, with 9 bases aligning to TRBD2. The J segment lost 1 base and the V segment lost 3 bases, leaving 8 bases of the junction unmatched. CDR3 length: 17 amino acids. Per germline, CDR1 KGHSH and CDR2 LQKENI. CDR3 region: CASSPGLAGTGTDTQYF. For the CDR3, the DNA is TGTGCCAGCTCACCTGGGCTAGCGGGGACGGGCACAGATACGCAGTATTTT. Based on the CDR3 plus reference TRBV18 and TRBJ2-3, the full variable domain is NAGVMQNPRHLVRRRGQEARLRCSPMKGHSHVYWYRQLPEEGLKFMVYLQKENIIDESGMPKERFSAEFPKEGPSILRIQQVVRGDSAAYFCASSPGLAGTGTDTQYFGPGTRLTVL.

This clonotype was seen many times. This chain links TRBV7-2 with TRBJ2-1, with 9 bases aligning to TRBD2. Germline V gene lookup returns CDR1 SGHTA and CDR2 FQGNSA. The length of the CDR3 is 16 residues. J gave up 3 bases and V 3 bases, and 6 bases lay outside the gene matches. CDR3 residues: CASSFDPSGNYNEQFF. Here the CDR3 DNA reads TGTGCCAGCAGCTTCGATCCTAGCGGGAACTACAATGAGCAGTTCTTC.

This clonotype was seen repeatedly, ten times or more. The chain links TRBV7-9 to TRBJ1-6, with 10 bases that match TRBD1. V trimming: 1 base; J trimming: 9 bases; junction bases outside the gene matches: 9. This CDR3 has 17 residues. CDR1 and CDR2 from the germline V gene are SEHNR and FQNEAQ (reference sequence). CDR3 DNA: TGTGCCAGCAGCTTAGAGACCGGGACAGGGGCTCTTTCACCCCTCCACTTT. This translates into CASSLETGTGALSPLHF.

A remark on this clonotype: The CDR3 does not close with the conserved phenylalanine or tryptophan, likely indicating a read error. This chain joins TRBV6-6 and TRBJ2-7; D perhaps matches TRBD1 (5 bases). The CDR3 covers 13 residues. The V gene's germline CDR1 is MNHNY and CDR2 SVGAGI (reference sequence). The CDR3 here is CASSYSPGKKQYL. The CDR3 bases are TGTGCCAGCAGCTACTCACCAGGGAAGAAGCAGTACCTC.

This clonotype has a handful of counts. V is TRBV13 and J is TRBJ2-1; 11 bases agree with TRBD1. The CDR3 is 12 residues long. CDR1 and CDR2 (germline): PRHDT, FYEKMQ (reference sequence). V was clipped by 5 bases and J by 12 bases; unmatched bases: 3. The CDR3 reads CASSEGTGGQFF. In DNA form, the CDR3 reads TGTGCCAGCAGCGAAGGGACAGGGGGGCAGTTCTTC.

This clonotype occurred many times. V and J are TRBV11-2 and TRBJ1-2, with TRBD1 as a possible D gene (5 bases). This CDR3 is built from 15 residues. V lost 5 bases, J lost 4 bases, and 17 bases lay in between. The germline CDR1 and CDR2 sequences are SGHAT and FQNNGV. This chain's CDR3 is CASSEGTQGGYGYTF. The CDR3 DNA reads TGTGCCAGCAGCGAAGGGACGCAAGGAGGCTATGGCTACACCTTC. Using reference TRBV11-2 and TRBJ1-2 for the parts outside the CDR3, the full variable domain is EAGVAQSPRYKIIEKRQSVAFWCNPISGHATLYWYQQILGQGPKLLIQFQNNGVVDDSQLPKDRFSAERLKGVDSTLKIQPAKLEDSAVYLCASSEGTQGGYGYTFGSGTRLTVV.

There are many counts of this clonotype. The chain joins TRBV10-1 to TRBJ2-5; D might be TRBD1 (6 bases). The germline gives CDR1 WNHNN, CDR2 SYGVQD (reference sequence). With 2 bases removed from V and 4 bases from J, the gap between germline ends came to 11 bases. The CDR3 runs to 14 residues. For the CDR3, the DNA is TGCGCCAGCAGTGAGACTACAGGGCTAGAGACCCAGTACTTC. Amino acids: CASSETTGLETQYF.